The clone carrying this T cell receptor beta chain was seen ten or more times. Its antigen remains unidentified. The data derive from a study of tumor and adjacent non-tumor tissue in lung cancer. Across the study: Each sample yielded 3.9 million or so productive TCRbeta reads on average.

The template was RNA from unsorted bulk tissue. Between August and November 2014, newly diagnosed, chemotherapy-naive lung cancer patients underwent thoracic surgery in China. Three rounds of nested PCR, following a modified ARM-PCR protocol, produced the TCRbeta library. TCRdb fed the multiplex PCR reads into MiXCR, producing one record per CDR3 protein. The data hold under 95,000 distinct CDR3 sequences, with more than 60% observed a single time. Germline CDR1 reads MNHEY; CDR2 reads SVGAGI. The CDR3 is 17 residues long. Germline trimming cut 6 bases from V and 6 bases from J; bases unmatched to any gene: 15. Overall study results and limits: Tumor tissue had significantly higher TCR diversity than normal lung.

The J gene is TRBJ1-5, the V gene TRBV6-5; TRBD1 agrees at 9 bases. The sequenced material came from lung tumor tissue. The sequence was collected from a man aged 70-80 years with non-small cell lung cancer. The CDR3: CASRVLPPGQGTQPQHF. The CDR3 nucleotides read TGTGCCAGCAGAGTACTGCCCCCGGGACAGGGAACTCAGCCCCAGCATTTT.